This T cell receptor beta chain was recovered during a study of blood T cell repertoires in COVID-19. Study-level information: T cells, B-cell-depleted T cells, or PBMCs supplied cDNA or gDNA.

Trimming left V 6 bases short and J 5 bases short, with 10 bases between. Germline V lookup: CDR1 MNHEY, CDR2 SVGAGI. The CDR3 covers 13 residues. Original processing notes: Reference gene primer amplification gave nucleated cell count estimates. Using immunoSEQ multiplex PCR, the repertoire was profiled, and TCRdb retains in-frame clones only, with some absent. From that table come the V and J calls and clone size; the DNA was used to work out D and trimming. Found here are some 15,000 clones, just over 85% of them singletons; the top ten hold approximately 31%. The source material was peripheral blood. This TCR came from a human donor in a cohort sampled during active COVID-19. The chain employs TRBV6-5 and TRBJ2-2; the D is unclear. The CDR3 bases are TGTGCCAGCAGGCGTACTGAGACCGGGGAGCTGTTTTTT. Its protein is CASRRTETGELFF.